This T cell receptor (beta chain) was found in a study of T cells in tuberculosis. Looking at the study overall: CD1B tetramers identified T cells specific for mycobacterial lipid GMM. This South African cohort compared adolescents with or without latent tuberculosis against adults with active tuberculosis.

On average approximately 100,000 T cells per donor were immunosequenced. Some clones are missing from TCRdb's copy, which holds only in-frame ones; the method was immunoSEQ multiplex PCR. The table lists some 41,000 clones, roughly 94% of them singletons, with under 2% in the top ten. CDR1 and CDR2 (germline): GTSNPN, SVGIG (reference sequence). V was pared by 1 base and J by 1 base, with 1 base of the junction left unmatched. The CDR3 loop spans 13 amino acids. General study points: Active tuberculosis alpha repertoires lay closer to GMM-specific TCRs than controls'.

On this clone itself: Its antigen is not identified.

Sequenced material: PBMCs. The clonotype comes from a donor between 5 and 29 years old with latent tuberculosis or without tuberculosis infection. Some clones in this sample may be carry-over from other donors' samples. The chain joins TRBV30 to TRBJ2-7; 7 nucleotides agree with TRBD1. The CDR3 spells CAWSAGQSYEQYF. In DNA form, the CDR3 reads TGTGCCTGGAGTGCGGGACAGTCCTACGAGCAGTACTTC.